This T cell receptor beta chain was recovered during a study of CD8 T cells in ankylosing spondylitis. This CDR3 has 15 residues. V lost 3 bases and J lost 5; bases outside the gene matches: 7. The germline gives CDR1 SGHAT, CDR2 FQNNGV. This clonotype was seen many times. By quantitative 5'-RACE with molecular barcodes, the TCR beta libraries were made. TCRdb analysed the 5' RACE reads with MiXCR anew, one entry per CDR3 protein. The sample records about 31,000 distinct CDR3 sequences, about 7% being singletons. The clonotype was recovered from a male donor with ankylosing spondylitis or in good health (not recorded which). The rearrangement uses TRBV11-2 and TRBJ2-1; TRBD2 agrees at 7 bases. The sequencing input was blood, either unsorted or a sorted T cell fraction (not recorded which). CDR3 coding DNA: TGTGCCAGCAGCTTGGGCGGGAGCTGGAACAATGAGCAGTTCTTC. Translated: CASSLGGSWNNEQFF.